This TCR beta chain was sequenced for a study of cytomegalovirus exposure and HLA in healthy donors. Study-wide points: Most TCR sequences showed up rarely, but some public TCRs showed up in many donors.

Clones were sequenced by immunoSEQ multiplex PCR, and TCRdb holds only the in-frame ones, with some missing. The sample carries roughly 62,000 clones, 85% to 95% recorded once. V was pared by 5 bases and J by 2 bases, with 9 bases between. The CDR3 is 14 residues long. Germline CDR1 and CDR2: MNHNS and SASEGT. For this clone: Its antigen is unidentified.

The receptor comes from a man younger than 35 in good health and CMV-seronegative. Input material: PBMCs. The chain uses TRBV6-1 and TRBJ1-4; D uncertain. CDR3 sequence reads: CASSRGSTNEKLFF. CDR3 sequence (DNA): TGTGCCAGCAGTCGAGGGTCCACTAATGAAAAACTGTTTTTT.